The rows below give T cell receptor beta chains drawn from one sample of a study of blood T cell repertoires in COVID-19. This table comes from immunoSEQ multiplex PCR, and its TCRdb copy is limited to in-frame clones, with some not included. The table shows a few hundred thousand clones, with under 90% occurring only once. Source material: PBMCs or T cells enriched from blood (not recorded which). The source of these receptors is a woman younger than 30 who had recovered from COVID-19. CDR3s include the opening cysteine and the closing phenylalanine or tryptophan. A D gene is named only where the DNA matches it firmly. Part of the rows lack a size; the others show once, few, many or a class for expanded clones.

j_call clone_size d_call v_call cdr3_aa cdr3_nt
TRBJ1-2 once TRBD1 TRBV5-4 CASSLYPGQGTYGYTF TGTGCCAGCAGCCTGTATCCGGGACAGGGTACCTATGGCTACACCTTC
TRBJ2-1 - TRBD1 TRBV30 CAWSPTGVRYNEQFF TGTGCCTGGAGCCCTACAGGGGTCAGGTACAATGAGCAGTTCTTC
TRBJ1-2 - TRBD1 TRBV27 CASSYRGTGDYGYTF TGTGCCAGCAGTTACCGTGGGACAGGGGACTATGGCTACACCTTC
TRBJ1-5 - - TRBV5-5 CASSFSSGQGNNQPQHF -
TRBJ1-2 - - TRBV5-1 CASSLGQSADYGYTF TGCGCCAGCAGCTTGGGACAGTCGGCTGACTATGGCTACACCTTC
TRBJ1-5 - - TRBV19 CASSLRANQPQHF TGTGCCAGTAGTCTCAGGGCAAATCAGCCCCAGCATTTT
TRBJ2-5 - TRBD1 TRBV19 CASSVGQGERETQYF TGTGCCAGTAGTGTAGGGCAGGGGGAGCGGGAGACCCAGTACTTC
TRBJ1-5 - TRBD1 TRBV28 CASSSGTGTQPQHF TGTGCCAGCAGCTCCGGGACAGGGACTCAGCCCCAGCATTTT
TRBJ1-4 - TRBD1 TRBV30 CAWRNRGRGEKLFF TGTGCCTGGAGAAATAGGGGGCGAGGGGAAAAACTGTTTTTT
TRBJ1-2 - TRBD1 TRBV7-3 CASSPGGRGDYGYTF TGTGCCAGCAGCCCCGGGGGCAGGGGGGACTATGGCTACACCTTC
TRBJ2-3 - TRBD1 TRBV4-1 CASSQDRGTGVTDTQYF TGCGCCAGCAGCCAAGATAGAGGGACAGGGGTCACAGATACGCAGTATTTT
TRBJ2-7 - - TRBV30 CAWSATLGEQYF TGTGCCTGGAGCGCCACGCTAGGCGAGCAGTACTTC
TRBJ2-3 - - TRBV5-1 CASSYYTDTQYF TGCGCCAGCAGCTACTACACAGATACGCAGTATTTT
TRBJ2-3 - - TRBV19 CASSIRSGEGTDTQYF TGTGCCAGTAGTATAAGGTCCGGGGAGGGCACAGATACGCAGTATTTT
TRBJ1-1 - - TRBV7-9 CASSPTDRLNTEAFF TGTGCCAGCAGCCCCACAGACAGGTTGAACACTGAAGCTTTCTTT
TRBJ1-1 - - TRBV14 CASSPTVNTEAFF TGTGCCAGCAGCCCTACAGTGAACACTGAAGCTTTCTTT
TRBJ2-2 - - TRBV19 CATTLRSGSNTGELFF TGTGCCACCACCCTTAGGTCAGGGTCGAACACCGGGGAGCTGTTTTTT
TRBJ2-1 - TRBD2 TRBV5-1 CASSLGLAGINEQFF TGCGCCAGCAGCTTGGGCCTAGCGGGCATCAATGAGCAGTTCTTC
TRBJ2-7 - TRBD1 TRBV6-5 CASSYGTAQPTEQYF TGTGCCAGCAGTTATGGGACAGCCCAGCCCACTGAGCAGTACTTC
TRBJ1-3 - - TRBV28 CASSLFYDTSGNTIYF TGTGCCAGCAGTTTATTTTACGACACGTCGGGAAACACCATATATTTT
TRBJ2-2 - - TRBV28 CASSLAREHTGELFF TGTGCCAGCAGTTTAGCTAGGGAGCACACCGGGGAGCTGTTTTTT
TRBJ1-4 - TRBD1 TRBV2 CASSLRQGYEKLFF TGTGCCAGCAGCTTACGACAGGGTTATGAAAAACTGTTTTTT
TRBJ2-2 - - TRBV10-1 CASSDALSGTGELFF TGCGCCAGCAGTGATGCCCTTAGTGGTACCGGGGAGCTGTTTTTT
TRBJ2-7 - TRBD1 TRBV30 CAWNRGTSYEQYF TGTGCCTGGAACAGGGGGACTTCCTACGAGCAGTACTTC
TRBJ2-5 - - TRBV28 CATLNRQETQYF TGTGCCACCCTAAACAGGCAAGAGACCCAGTACTTC
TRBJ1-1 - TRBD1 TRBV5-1 CASSLGGGRNTEAFF TGCGCCAGCAGCTTGGGAGGGGGCCGGAACACTGAAGCTTTCTTT
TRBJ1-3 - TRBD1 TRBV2 CASRTGQGVGNTIYF TGTGCCAGCAGAACGGGACAGGGGGTAGGAAACACCATATATTTT
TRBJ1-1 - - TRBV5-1 CASNSGGWNTEAFF TGCGCCAGCAACTCCGGAGGTTGGAACACTGAAGCTTTCTTT
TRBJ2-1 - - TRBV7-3 CASSIYNEQFF TGTGCCAGCAGTATATACAATGAGCAGTTCTTC
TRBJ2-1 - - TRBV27 CASSLFSGGYEQFF TGTGCCAGCAGTTTATTTTCGGGGGGCTATGAGCAGTTCTTC
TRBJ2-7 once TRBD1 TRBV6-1 CASSDGRGPHEQYF TGTGCCAGCAGTGATGGCAGGGGGCCCCACGAGCAGTACTTC
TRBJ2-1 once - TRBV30 CAAGMFDEQFF TGTGCCGCGGGGATGTTCGATGAGCAGTTCTTC
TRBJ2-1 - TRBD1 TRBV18 CASSPPTGKEQFF TGTGCCAGCTCACCCCCGACAGGGAAGGAGCAGTTCTTC
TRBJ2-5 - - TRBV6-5 CASIRGARVETQYF TGTGCCAGCATTCGGGGGGCGCGAGTAGAGACCCAGTACTTC
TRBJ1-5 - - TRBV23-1 CASSHSQGNQPQHF TGCGCCAGCAGTCACTCTCAGGGAAATCAGCCCCAGCATTTT
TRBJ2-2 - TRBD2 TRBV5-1 CASNRAGIVNTGELFF TGCGCCAGCAACAGAGCGGGAATAGTGAACACCGGGGAGCTGTTTTTT
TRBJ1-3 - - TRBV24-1 CATSASPGGSYSGNTIYF TGTGCCACCAGTGCCTCCCCTGGAGGCAGCTACTCTGGAAACACCATATATTTT
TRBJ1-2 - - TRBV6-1 CASSEIDYGYTF TGTGCCAGCAGTGAAATCGACTATGGCTACACCTTC
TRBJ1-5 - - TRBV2 CASAGGPRGNQPQHF TGTGCCAGCGCCGGGGGGCCAAGGGGCAATCAGCCCCAGCATTTT
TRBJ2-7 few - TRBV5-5 CASSLGQYEQYF TGTGCCAGCAGCTTGGGGCAGTACGAGCAGTACTTC
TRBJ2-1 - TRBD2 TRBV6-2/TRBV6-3 CASSIAGGGYNEQFF TGTGCCAGCAGTATAGCGGGAGGGGGATACAATGAGCAGTTCTTC
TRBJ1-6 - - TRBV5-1 CASSFYSVATGSPLHF TGCGCCAGCAGCTTCTATTCTGTAGCAACAGGTTCACCCCTCCACTTT
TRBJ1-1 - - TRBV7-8 CASSLSQPGDTEAFF TGTGCCAGCAGCTTAAGTCAACCGGGGGACACTGAAGCTTTCTTT
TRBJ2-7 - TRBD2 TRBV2 CASILPGLAGTGSYEQYF TGTGCCAGCATCCTTCCGGGACTAGCGGGAACTGGGTCCTACGAGCAGTACTTC
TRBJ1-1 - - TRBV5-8 CASSSSDGTNTEAFF TGTGCCAGCAGCTCGAGCGACGGTACGAACACTGAAGCTTTCTTT
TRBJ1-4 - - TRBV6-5 CASSWNRDGEKLFF TGTGCCAGCAGTTGGAACAGGGATGGCGAAAAACTGTTTTTT
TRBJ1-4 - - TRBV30 CASNRGATNEKLFF TGTGCCTCAAATAGGGGCGCAACTAATGAAAAACTGTTTTTT
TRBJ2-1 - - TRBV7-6 CASSLDGGSYNEQFF TGTGCCAGCAGCTTAGACGGGGGCTCCTACAATGAGCAGTTCTTC
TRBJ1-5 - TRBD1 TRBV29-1 CSALDREGTTQHF TGCAGCGCGCTGGACAGGGAGGGGACGACCCAGCATTTT
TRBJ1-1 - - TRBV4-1 CASSQGGGETEAFF TGCGCCAGCAGCCAAGGCGGAGGGGAAACTGAAGCTTTCTTT